These 29 T cell receptor beta chains were all obtained from the same sample, sequenced in a study of OX40 agonist ivuxolimab in advanced cancers. The method was immunoSEQ multiplex PCR; TCRdb's version includes in-frame clones alone and lacks a portion of them. The sample yields 82,000 or so clones, roughly 89% seen once. Specimen: CD4+ or CD8+ T cells sorted from blood, collected in a trial of the OX40 agonist ivuxolimab. The receptors shown here come from an adult with an advanced solid tumor such as melanoma, head and neck, liver or kidney cancer.

The chain employs TRBV18 and TRBJ1-2, with 7 bases that match TRBD1. The CDR3 spans 13 residues. V lost 5 bases, J lost 8 bases, and 8 bases stayed unmatched. Per germline, CDR1 KGHSH and CDR2 LQKENI. The CDR3 coding sequence is TGTGCCAGCTCAAGGGACAGAAGTGCAGGCTACACCTTC. It specifies CASSRDRSAGYTF.

The chain carries TRBV2 and TRBJ2-3; D is uncertain. Trimming left V 2 bases short and J 6 bases short, with 9 bases between. Germline CDR1 reads SNHLY; CDR2 reads FYNNEI. This CDR3 contains 13 residues. This CDR3 reads CASSEIGSDTQYF. DNA for the CDR3: TGTGCCAGCAGTGAAATTGGGTCCGATACGCAGTATTTT.

The chain couples TRBV9 to TRBJ1-2, with 10 bases matching TRBD1. Germline CDR1 reads SGDLS; CDR2 reads YYNGEE. The CDR3 extends over 14 amino acids. V lost 2 bases and J lost 8; bases outside the gene matches: 6. Here the CDR3 reads CASSVWGQGHGYTF. Written as DNA, the CDR3 is TGTGCCAGCAGCGTTTGGGGACAGGGGCACGGCTACACCTTC.

V and J are TRBV2 and TRBJ2-7, with D possibly being TRBD2 (6 bases). In germline, CDR1 is SNHLY, CDR2 FYNNEI. The CDR3 runs 14 residues. V lost 3 bases, J lost 2 bases, and 11 bases lay in between. The CDR3 region is CASSDGGFAYEQYF. CDR3 DNA: TGTGCCAGCAGTGATGGGGGGTTCGCCTACGAGCAGTACTTC.

About this clone: A read error may account for a junction end that differs from germline. This chain connects TRBV13 to TRBJ2-7, with unresolved D. CDR1 and CDR2 from the germline V gene are PRHDT and FYEKMQ (reference sequence). The CDR3 totals 11 residues. CDR3 protein: CASSLNYGQYF. The CDR3 nucleotides are TGTGCCAGCAGCCTCAACTACGGGCAGTACTTC.

The rearrangement uses TRBV7-2 and TRBJ1-2; D unresolved. Germline V gives CDR1 SGHTA, CDR2 FQGNSA. CDR3 length: 14 amino acids. V lost 1 base to trimming and J lost 6 bases, with 12 bases between them. The CDR3 DNA reads TGTGCCAGCAGCTTAGATGGAACAACCGATGGCTACACCTTC. As protein: CASSLDGTTDGYTF. The whole variable domain, filled in from reference TRBV7-2 and TRBJ1-2, reads GAGVSQSPSNKVTEKGKDVELRCDPISGHTALYWYRQSLGQGLEFLIYFQGNSAPDKSGLPSDRFSAERTGGSVSTLTIQRTQQEDSAVYLCASSLDGTTDGYTFGSGTRLTVV.

The rearrangement joins TRBV18 to TRBJ2-7; D is undetermined. The CDR3 loop spans 12 amino acids. V was pared by 3 bases and J by 3 bases, with 6 bases between. Looked up from germline, CDR1 is KGHSH and CDR2 is LQKENI. The CDR3 reads CASSPGIYEQYF. Here the CDR3 DNA reads TGTGCCAGCTCACCGGGGATCTACGAGCAGTACTTC.

The rearrangement uses TRBV10-1 and TRBJ2-7, with D possibly being TRBD1 or TRBD2 (5 bases each). The germline CDR1 and CDR2 sequences are WNHNN and SYGVQD (reference sequence). The V end lost 4 bases, the J end lost 2 bases, and 21 bases lay between the germline ends. The CDR3 is 17 residues long. The CDR3 nucleotides read TGCGCCAGCAGTGGTGGCCTGGGACCTCCGTGGACCTACGAGCAGTACTTC. Its protein product is CASSGGLGPPWTYEQYF.

This chain links TRBV11-3 with TRBJ1-1, with 7 nucleotides matching TRBD1. V lost 5 bases to trimming and J lost 9 bases; unmatched junction nucleotides: 12. The CDR3 sequence is 14 residues long. The V gene's germline CDR1 is SGHNT and CDR2 YENEEA. This CDR3 is CASSRSTDRAKAFF. CDR3 nucleotides: TGTGCCAGCAGCCGATCAACTGACAGGGCTAAAGCTTTCTTT.

V gene TRBV6-5 combines with J gene TRBJ2-7, with D perhaps TRBD2 (6 bases). V was trimmed by 11 bases and J by 2 bases, leaving 13 bases between them. Germline V gene data show CDR1 as MNHEY and CDR2 as SVGAGI. This CDR3 contains 12 residues. The CDR3: CAARDFPYEQYF. The CDR3 DNA follows: TGTGCCGCCCGGGACTTTCCCTACGAGCAGTACTTC.

V gene TRBV7-9 combines with J gene TRBJ1-4; D perhaps matches TRBD1 (5 bases). Germline V gene data show CDR1 as SEHNR and CDR2 as FQNEAQ (reference sequence). Deletions cut 5 bases from V and 0 bases from J, with 10 bases between. The CDR3 is 15 amino acids. The CDR3 sequence: CASSPGTATNEKLFF. The CDR3 DNA follows: TGTGCCAGCAGCCCCGGGACGGCAACTAATGAAAAACTGTTTTTT.

The gene calls are TRBV5-4 and TRBJ2-7, with TRBD1 matching 8 bases. The V and J ends lost 6 bases and 2 bases, in that order; junction bases with no gene match: 7. CDR1 SGHNT and CDR2 YYREEE come from the germline V gene (reference sequence). There are 14 residues in the CDR3. CDR3 nucleotides: TGTGCCAGCAACCGGGACAGGAAACCCTACGAGCAGTACTTC. Translation: CASNRDRKPYEQYF. Using reference TRBV5-4 and TRBJ2-7 for the parts outside the CDR3, the full variable domain is ETGVTQSPTHLIKTRGQQVTLRCSSQSGHNTVSWYQQALGQGPQFIFQYYREEENGRGNFPPRFSGLQFPNYSSELNVNALELDDSALYLCASNRDRKPYEQYFGPGTRLTVT.

This clone appeared once. The chain carries TRBV10-3 and TRBJ2-2, with TRBD1 identical over 9 bases. The CDR3 sequence is 17 residues long. V gave up 3 bases and J gave up 0 bases; unmatched junction bases: 5. The V gene's germline CDR1 is ENHRY and CDR2 SYGVKD. CDR3 coding DNA: TGTGCCATCAGTGACCCAAACAGGGGGCCGAACACCGGGGAGCTGTTTTTT. It translates to CAISDPNRGPNTGELFF.

This clone appeared a few times. The chain carries TRBV9 and TRBJ2-1; TRBD1 might be the D (6 bases). V was cut by 1 base and J by 2 bases, with 7 bases left in between. The CDR3 extends over 14 amino acids. Per germline, CDR1 SGDLS and CDR2 YYNGEE. For the CDR3, the DNA is TGTGCCAGCAGCGTACAGGGGACCTACAATGAGCAGTTCTTC. Translating it yields CASSVQGTYNEQFF.

The chain has TRBV10-3 and TRBJ2-3; 9 bases agree with TRBD2. Germline V gene lookup returns CDR1 ENHRY and CDR2 SYGVKD. The CDR3 runs to 18 residues. With 6 bases clipped from V and 4 bases from J, the junction kept 17 bases outside the gene matches. CDR3 in DNA: TGTGCCATCAGGGATCTTGGGGCTGGCGGGGGGGTGTCAGATACGCAGTATTTT. It encodes CAIRDLGAGGGVSDTQYF.

This clone was detected once. The rearrangement uses TRBV2 and TRBJ1-4, with D possibly being TRBD1 (6 bases). Germline V CDR1 and CDR2: SNHLY, FYNNEI. CDR3 length: 14 residues. Deletions cut 6 bases from V and 8 bases from J, with 16 bases between. The CDR3 loop is CASRAGVADEKLFF. The CDR3 bases are TGTGCCAGCAGGGCAGGGGTGGCCGACGAAAAACTGTTTTTT.

The rearrangement joins TRBV18 to TRBJ2-7; 11 bases are shared with TRBD2. V shed 4 bases, J shed 2 bases, and the junction held 7 bases outside the gene matches. The CDR3 is 16 residues long. Germline V CDR1 and CDR2: KGHSH, LQKENI. The CDR3 nucleotides are TGTGCCAGCTCACTACTACTAGCGGGGGCCACCTACGAGCAGTACTTC. Its translation is CASSLLLAGATYEQYF.

This clone showed up just a few times. The CDR3 loop is CASDSGLGIEQFF. The DNA of the CDR3 is TGTGCCAGTGATAGCGGACTAGGCATTGAGCAGTTCTTC. The chain joins TRBV19 to TRBJ2-1, with 7 bases matching TRBD2. V trimming: 8 bases; J trimming: 9 bases; junction bases outside the gene matches: 10. Germline lookup yields CDR1 LNHDA and CDR2 SQIVND (reference sequence). The CDR3 covers 13 residues.

This clone was observed once. CDR3 protein: CASSGEGNGELFF. The CDR3 DNA reads TGTGCCAGCAGCGGCGAGGGGAACGGGGAGCTGTTTTTT. V gene TRBV11-3 combines with J gene TRBJ2-2; the D gene could be TRBD1 or TRBD2 (5 bases each). Germline V gene data show CDR1 as SGHNT and CDR2 as YENEEA. This CDR3 is 13 amino acids long. The germline V and J ends were trimmed by 5 bases and 7 bases, with 11 bases remaining between them.

V and J are TRBV23-1 and TRBJ1-1; D remains ambiguous. TRBV23-1 is placed among ORFs of uncertain function. This CDR3 spans 15 amino acids. The ends were cut back, 4 bases at V and 1 base at J, with 13 bases in the middle. DNA of the CDR3: TGCGCCAGCAGTCCGACGTCGGCAGGGAACACTGAAGCTTTCTTT. Translating it yields CASSPTSAGNTEAFF.

J is TRBJ2-5 and V is TRBV18; D remains ambiguous. The V gene's germline CDR1 is KGHSH and CDR2 LQKENI. V dropped 3 bases and J dropped 4 bases, with 9 bases sitting between them. This CDR3 is built from 13 residues. The CDR3 DNA sequence: TGTGCCAGCTCACCGGGGATCGGAGAGACCCAGTACTTC. Protein: CASSPGIGETQYF.

DNA of the CDR3: TGTGCCAGCAGCTTAGGCGGCGGCGAGCAGTACTTC. It translates to CASSLGGGEQYF. The gene calls are TRBV11-3 and TRBJ2-7; D call uncertain. CDR1 is SGHNT and CDR2 is YENEEA in the germline V gene. V was pared by 1 base and J by 6 bases, with 7 bases between. The CDR3 contains 12 residues.

This chain links TRBV5-4 with TRBJ2-5, with D possibly matching TRBD1 (7 bases). Germline CDR1 is SGHNT and CDR2 is YYREEE (reference sequence). V was trimmed by 4 bases and J by 6 bases, leaving 13 bases between them. This CDR3 comprises 13 residues. The CDR3 is CASSARGVQTQYF. The CDR3 nucleotides are TGTGCCAGCAGCGCCAGGGGGGTTCAGACCCAGTACTTC.

The rearrangement links TRBV19 to TRBJ2-3; tentatively, D is TRBD1 (7 bases). This CDR3 has 15 amino acids. Germline V gene data show CDR1 as LNHDA and CDR2 as SQIVND (reference sequence). Trimming took off 3 bases at V and 0 bases at J, with 10 bases between the two ends. CDR3: CASSMTGTSTDTQYF. The CDR3 DNA reads as TGTGCCAGTAGTATGACAGGGACTAGCACAGATACGCAGTATTTT.

Only one count was recorded for this clone. CDR3 nucleotides: TGTGCCAGCAGCCGCGTGGGAAGGGCTGGAAACACCATATATTTT. Translating it yields CASSRVGRAGNTIYF. V and J are TRBV5-6 and TRBJ1-3; no clear D gene. CDR3 length: 15 amino acids. Trimming pared 4 bases from V and 2 bases from J, leaving 13 bases between. CDR1 is SGHDT, CDR2 YYEEEE, per germline. The whole variable domain, filled in from reference TRBV5-6 and TRBJ1-3, reads DAGVTQSPTHLIKTRGQQVTLRCSPKSGHDTVSWYQQALGQGPQFIFQYYEEEERQRGNFPDRFSGHQFPNYSSELNVNALLLGDSALYLCASSRVGRAGNTIYFGEGSWLTVV.

The chain uses TRBV10-1 and TRBJ2-3, with TRBD2 identical over 11 bases. The CDR3 is made up of 16 amino acids. V shed 3 bases and J 2 bases; nucleotides not matched to a gene: 4. Per the germline V gene, CDR1 is WNHNN and CDR2 is SYGVQD (reference sequence). The CDR3 here is CASSETSGGSTDTQYF. The CDR3 DNA is TGCGCCAGCAGTGAAACTAGCGGGGGCTCCACAGATACGCAGTATTTT.

This chain links TRBV11-2 with TRBJ2-3, with D uncertain. The germline V and J ends were trimmed by 2 bases and 4 bases, with 7 bases remaining between them. CDR1 is SGHAT, CDR2 FQNNGV, per germline. The CDR3 is 13 residues long. The CDR3 reads CASSLWRADTQYF. DNA of the CDR3: TGTGCCAGCAGCTTATGGCGAGCAGATACGCAGTATTTT.

A few counts support this clone. The chain has TRBV2 and TRBJ1-1, with D uncertain. This CDR3 spans 11 amino acids. Per germline, CDR1 SNHLY and CDR2 FYNNEI. V was clipped by 1 base and J by 7 bases, with 4 bases between them. Written as DNA, the CDR3 is TGTGCCAGCAGTGAAGGAAGTGAAGCTTTCTTT. Its protein product is CASSEGSEAFF. Variable domain in full (rest from reference TRBV2 and TRBJ1-1): EPEVTQTPSHQVTQMGQEVILRCVPISNHLYFYWYRQILGQKVEFLVSFYNNEISEKSEIFDDQFSVERPDGSNFTLKIRSTKLEDSAMYFCASSEGSEAFFGQGTRLTVV.

This sequence joins TRBV19 and TRBJ1-2; TRBD1 might be the D (5 bases). V gave up 10 bases and J gave up 8 bases, with 17 bases separating them. The CDR3 extends over 12 amino acids. Germline CDR1 is LNHDA and CDR2 is SQIVND (reference sequence). The CDR3 bases are TGTGCCACCCAAGGACAAGGTCAGGGCTACACCTTC. This translates into CATQGQGQGYTF.